Listed below are T cell receptor beta chains from one sample, sequenced in a study of shared clonotypes between healthy human individuals. Using immunoSEQ multiplex PCR, the repertoire was profiled, and TCRdb retains in-frame clones only, with some absent. The profile shows around 2.3 million clones, more than 90% of them singletons. The sequenced sample consisted of naive CD4+ T cells sorted from blood. Receptors were obtained from a man aged 18 to 29 in good health. The CDR3 runs from the conserved cysteine through the conserved F or W. Fields, in order: D gene, clone size, V gene, J gene, CDR3 DNA, CDR3 protein. D genes are given only for firm matches. Rows may omit the clone size; those that give it use once, few, many or a size class.

D: NA; size: once; V: TRBV28; J: TRBJ1-2; DNA: TGTGCCAGCTTTGGAGAGAACTATGGCTACACCTTC; CDR3: CASFGENYGYTF
D: TRBD2; size: once; V: TRBV5-4; J: TRBJ2-5; DNA: TGTGCCAGCAGTTCGAGCGGGGGGACGCAAGAGACCCAGTACTTC; CDR3: CASSSSGGTQETQYF
D: NA; size: once; V: TRBV10-3; J: TRBJ2-3; DNA: TGTGCCATCAGTGCCAGGGATGCAGATACGCAGTATTTT; CDR3: CAISARDADTQYF
D: TRBD1; size: NA; V: TRBV5-4; J: TRBJ2-7; DNA: TGTGCCAGCAGCGCGGGGACAGGGCTCTACGAGCAGTACTTC; CDR3: CASSAGTGLYEQYF
D: NA; size: NA; V: TRBV25-1; J: TRBJ1-2; DNA: TGTGCCAGCAGTGAACCAGAGACCTATGGCTACACCTTC; CDR3: CASSEPETYGYTF
D: NA; size: NA; V: TRBV28; J: TRBJ2-5; DNA: TGTGCCAGCAGTTCGGGACCTCCTAGGGAAGAGACCCAGTACTTC; CDR3: CASSSGPPREETQYF
D: TRBD1; size: NA; V: TRBV5-1; J: TRBJ2-7; DNA: TGCGCCAGCAGCTTGTGGGACAGGAACTCCTACGAGCAGTACTTC; CDR3: CASSLWDRNSYEQYF
D: NA; size: NA; V: TRBV20-1; J: TRBJ2-7; DNA: TGCAGTGCTAGTTCCTCAGTTTACTTC; CDR3: CSASSSVYF
D: NA; size: NA; V: TRBV28; J: TRBJ1-1; DNA: TGTGCCAGCGTCCGGCGCACTGAAGCTTTCTTT; CDR3: CASVRRTEAFF
D: TRBD2; size: NA; V: TRBV5-4; J: TRBJ2-1; DNA: TGTGCCAGCAGTTTGCTTATAGCGGGCCGCGGAAAAAATGAGCAGTTCTTC; CDR3: CASSLLIAGRGKNEQFF
D: NA; size: NA; V: TRBV2; J: TRBJ2-7; DNA: TGTGCCAGCACCGTCGGTCAGGGGAACTACGAGCAGTACTTC; CDR3: CASTVGQGNYEQYF
D: TRBD2; size: NA; V: TRBV5-1; J: TRBJ2-3; DNA: TGCGCCAGCAGCAAGGGACTAGCGGACAGCACAGATACGCAGTATTTT; CDR3: CASSKGLADSTDTQYF
D: NA; size: NA; V: TRBV9; J: TRBJ1-3; DNA: TGTGCCAGCAGCGTAGACAGCTCCGAATGGAACACCATATATTTT; CDR3: CASSVDSSEWNTIYF
D: NA; size: NA; V: TRBV7-9; J: TRBJ2-7; DNA: TGTGCCAGCAGCCCAGAGGTGGTGGGCAGCCGGTACGAGCAGTACTTC; CDR3: CASSPEVVGSRYEQYF
D: NA; size: NA; V: TRBV28; J: TRBJ2-1; DNA: TGTGCCAGCATTCTGGGGGGGCTCGGTAACAATGAGCAGTTCTTC; CDR3: CASILGGLGNNEQFF
D: TRBD1; size: NA; V: TRBV10-3; J: TRBJ1-6; DNA: TGTGCCGTCGGACAGGGCGAAAATTCACCCCTCCACTTT; CDR3: CAVGQGENSPLHF
D: NA; size: NA; V: TRBV25-1; J: TRBJ1-1; DNA: TGTGCCAGCAGTGCGACAGGCTTCACTGAAGCTTTCTTT; CDR3: CASSATGFTEAFF
D: TRBD1; size: NA; V: TRBV6-1; J: TRBJ2-3; DNA: TGTGCCAGCAGTGACCAGACAGGGGTCCTCACAGATACGCAGTATTTT; CDR3: CASSDQTGVLTDTQYF
D: TRBD1; size: NA; V: TRBV6-1; J: TRBJ1-2; DNA: TGTGCCAGCAGTCCGGGACAGGGAGGCTACACCTTC; CDR3: CASSPGQGGYTF
D: NA; size: once; V: TRBV18; J: TRBJ1-4; DNA: TGTGCCAGCTCACCACCAGGACAGCAGAATGAAAAACTGTTTTTT; CDR3: CASSPPGQQNEKLFF
D: NA; size: NA; V: TRBV5-5; J: TRBJ2-4; DNA: TGTGCCAGCAGCCCCGACCCGGGGTACATTCAGTACTTC; CDR3: CASSPDPGYIQYF
D: TRBD2; size: NA; V: TRBV6-1; J: TRBJ2-2; DNA: TGTGCCAGCAGTGCACTAGCGGGACCCGCTCCGGGGGAGCTGTTTTTT; CDR3: CASSALAGPAPGELFF
D: NA; size: NA; V: TRBV14; J: TRBJ1-5; DNA: TGTGCCAGCAGCCAAGTTCCCGGGCCCAATCAGCCCCAGCATTTT; CDR3: CASSQVPGPNQPQHF